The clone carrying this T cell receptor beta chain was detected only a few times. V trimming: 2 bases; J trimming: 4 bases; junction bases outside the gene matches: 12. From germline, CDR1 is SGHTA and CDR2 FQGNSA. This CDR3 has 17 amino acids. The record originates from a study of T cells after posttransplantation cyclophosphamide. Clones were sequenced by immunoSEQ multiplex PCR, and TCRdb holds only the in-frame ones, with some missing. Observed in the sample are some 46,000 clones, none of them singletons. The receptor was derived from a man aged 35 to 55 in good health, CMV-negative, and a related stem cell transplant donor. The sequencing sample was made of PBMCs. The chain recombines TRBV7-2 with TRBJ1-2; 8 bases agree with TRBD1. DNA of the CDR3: TGTGCCAGCAGCTTACCGTTCCAGGGGGCGCGGGGCTATGGCTACACCTTC. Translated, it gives CASSLPFQGARGYGYTF.